Shown below are 23 T cell receptor beta chains from a single sample sequenced in a study of blood T cells in healthy people across ages. The use of a sample-barcoded 5' primer and a J-beta primer mix characterized a second PCR of about 7 to 12 cycles. TCRdb re-called the 5' RACE reads with MiXCR, one entry per CDR3 protein. The sample shows about 720,000 distinct CDR3 sequences, around a fifth of them seen only once. The sample taken for sequencing was blood. Receptor source: a man aged 70 or older in good health.

This clonotype came up a few times. J is TRBJ2-3 and V is TRBV28, with D perhaps TRBD1 (6 bases). This CDR3 spans 14 amino acids. Germline V gives CDR1 MDHEN, CDR2 SYDVKM. Between the trimmed V and J ends, which lost 5 bases and 4 bases, there was a span of 13 bases. CDR3 in amino acids: CASSLQGRADTQYF. CDR3 sequence (DNA): TGTGCCAGCAGTCTACAGGGTAGGGCAGATACGCAGTATTTT.

J is TRBJ1-4 and V is TRBV30; D is ambiguous. In germline, CDR1 is GTSNPN, CDR2 SVGIG (reference sequence). The CDR3 runs 14 residues. The V end lost 3 bases, the J end lost 3 bases, and 11 bases lay between the germline ends. The CDR3 sequence: CAWSPGRANEKLFF. The CDR3 region has the DNA TGTGCCTGGAGCCCAGGAAGGGCTAATGAAAAACTGTTTTTT. Using reference TRBV30 and TRBJ1-4 for the parts outside the CDR3, the full variable domain is SQTIHQWPATLVQPVGSPLSLECTVEGTSNPNLYWYRQAAGRGLQLLFYSVGIGQISSEVPQNLSASRPQDRQFILSSKKLLLSDSGFYLCAWSPGRANEKLFFGSGTQLSVL.

The CDR3: CSAISTSGVDTQYF. CDR3 nucleotide sequence: TGCAGTGCTATCTCAACTAGCGGGGTTGATACGCAGTATTTT. The V gene is TRBV20-1, the J gene TRBJ2-3; 10 bases fit TRBD2. The J segment lost 6 bases and the V segment lost 4 bases, leaving 7 bases of the junction unmatched. CDR3 length equals 14 residues. CDR1 is DFQATT and CDR2 is SNEGSKA in the germline V gene (reference sequence).

V gene TRBV12-3 or TRBV12-4 combines with J gene TRBJ2-6; D ambiguous. The CDR3 runs to 16 residues. Trimming removed 8 bases from V and 0 bases from J, with 14 bases in between. CDR3 region: CASSPYSISGANVLTF. CDR3 coding DNA: TGTGCCAGCTCCCCCTACAGTATCTCTGGGGCCAACGTCCTGACTTTC.

The rearrangement joins TRBV19 to TRBJ1-1; D uncertain. Germline lookup yields CDR1 LNHDA and CDR2 SQIVND (reference sequence). The CDR3 totals 12 residues. The V gene lost 7 bases and the J gene lost 1 base, with 7 bases spanning the gap. The CDR3 reads CASTRRNTEAFF. CDR3 bases: TGTGCCAGTACCAGAAGGAACACTGAAGCTTTCTTT.

The V call is TRBV7-2, the J call TRBJ1-1, with TRBD1 identical over 7 bases. The CDR3 spans 14 residues. With V trimmed by 6 bases and J by 4 bases, 8 bases remained unmatched. CDR1 and CDR2 (germline): SGHTA, FQGNSA. CDR3 region: CASRNSGGSTEAFF. The CDR3, as DNA: TGTGCCAGCAGGAACTCAGGGGGAAGCACTGAAGCTTTCTTT.

In its sample, this clonotype was seen once. This chain connects TRBV20-1 to TRBJ1-2; TRBD1 matches 7 bases. Germline lookup yields CDR1 DFQATT and CDR2 SNEGSKA (reference sequence). V lost 0 bases and J lost 7; bases outside the gene matches: 5. The CDR3 contains 13 residues. CDR3 DNA sequence: TGCAGTGCTAGAGATCAGGAGGGGGCTGGCTACACCTTC. It yields the protein CSARDQEGAGYTF.

This sequence joins TRBV12-3 or TRBV12-4 and TRBJ2-3; 12 bases match TRBD2. The junction had 7 bases not matched to a gene; V was cut back by 7 bases and J by 5 bases. This CDR3 is built from 15 residues. The CDR3 DNA follows: TGTGCCAGCAACCGGACTAGCGGGATACGAGATACGCAGTATTTT. It is translated as CASNRTSGIRDTQYF.

A few counts support this clonotype. The chain links TRBV29-1 to TRBJ1-2; TRBD1 matches at 7 bases. Germline V CDR1 and CDR2: SQVTM, ANQGSEA. The CDR3 totals 12 residues. In nucleotides, the CDR3 is TGCATCGGACAGGCGGTTGACTATGGCTACACCTTC. It codes for CIGQAVDYGYTF.

This clonotype has only a few counts. CDR3 loop: CASSLGGVSSYEQYF. In DNA, the CDR3 is TGTGCCAGCAGCTTGGGCGGGGTTAGCTCCTACGAGCAGTACTTC. This sequence joins TRBV11-2 and TRBJ2-5; D might be TRBD2 (6 bases). The DNA end is more similar to TRBJ2-7, so the J call may be wrong. The CDR3 sequence is 15 residues long. Germline V gives CDR1 SGHAT, CDR2 FQNNGV.

This clonotype has a count of ten or more. The rearrangement joins TRBV9 to TRBJ2-3; TRBD2 aligns across 12 bases. This CDR3 contains 16 residues. Germline assignment: CDR1 SGDLS and CDR2 YYNGEE. With V trimmed by 4 bases and J by 0 bases, 3 bases remained unmatched. In nucleotides, the CDR3 is TGTGCCAGCAGCTCCGGGACTAGCGGGAGCACAGATACGCAGTATTTT. It translates to CASSSGTSGSTDTQYF.

The V gene is TRBV7-9, the J gene TRBJ2-1; D is unresolved. The J call may be mistaken, given a closer DNA end match to TRBJ2-7. The CDR3 spans 13 residues. Germline-derived CDR1 and CDR2 are SEHNR and FQNEAQ (reference sequence). Written as DNA, the CDR3 is TGTGCCAGCAGCTTAGGCCAGTTCTCCGAGCAGTACGTC. Protein: CASSLGQFSEQYV.

The chain couples TRBV6-1 to TRBJ2-5; no reliable D call. The J call may be in error: the DNA end matches TRBJ2-7 better. The CDR3 extends over 13 amino acids. Germline CDR1 is MNHNS and CDR2 is SASEGT. The CDR3 DNA reads as TGTGCCAGCAGTGGCCTCTTCCCCTACGAGCAGTACTTC. It specifies CASSGLFPYEQYF.

This clonotype was counted between two and nine times. This rearrangement joins TRBV6-2 or TRBV6-3 to TRBJ2-4; unclear D gene. In germline, CDR1 is MNHEY, CDR2 SVGEGT. V was shortened by 6 bases and J by 5 bases, with 11 bases between the two germline ends. The CDR3 is 13 amino acids. The CDR3 DNA sequence: TGTGCCAGCAGCCCCTACGGCGAAAACATTCAGTACTTC. Residues: CASSPYGENIQYF.

The chain couples TRBV6-5 to TRBJ2-6; D unclear. CDR3 length: 16 amino acids. V was clipped by 2 bases and J by 0 bases, with 8 bases between them. Germline CDR1 MNHEY, CDR2 SVGAGI. The CDR3 protein is CASSYEYLSGANVLTF. CDR3 sequence (DNA): TGTGCCAGCAGTTACGAATACCTCTCTGGGGCCAACGTCCTGACTTTC.

This clonotype was seen a few times. CDR3 DNA: TGCGCCAGCAGCTTGGACTCAGTAAACATTCAGTACTTC. This translates into CASSLDSVNIQYF. The chain combines TRBV5-1 with TRBJ2-4; D unclear. V was cut by 0 bases and J by 6 bases, with 7 bases left in between. This CDR3 region has 13 residues. Per germline, CDR1 SGHRS and CDR2 YFSETQ.

The chain recombines TRBV6-1 with TRBJ2-2, with D uncertain. The CDR3 runs to 13 residues. The germline CDR1 and CDR2 sequences are MNHNS and SASEGT. Trimming shortened V by 5 bases and J by 6 bases, and 10 bases separated the two germline ends. CDR3 residues: CASSPYRAGELFF. The DNA of the CDR3 is TGTGCCAGCAGTCCCTATCGGGCCGGGGAGCTGTTTTTT.

This clonotype has just a few counts. V is TRBV7-2 and J is TRBJ1-1; no clear D gene. The CDR3 spans 14 residues. The V end lost 1 base, the J end lost 5 bases, and 11 bases lay between the germline ends. The germline V gene encodes CDR1 SGHTA and CDR2 FQGNSA. CDR3: CASSLGGIGTEAFF. The DNA of the CDR3 is TGTGCCAGCAGCTTAGGAGGGATTGGGACTGAAGCTTTCTTT.

This clonotype was picked up many times. V usage is TRBV7-6 and J usage is TRBJ2-7; 9 nucleotides align to TRBD2. Germline-derived CDR1 and CDR2 are SGHVS and FNYEAQ. V shed 1 base, J shed 0 bases, and the junction held 4 bases outside the gene matches. This CDR3 region has 16 residues. Here the CDR3 reads CASSLDAGGSSYEQYF. CDR3 DNA sequence: TGTGCCAGCAGCTTAGACGCGGGGGGGAGCTCCTACGAGCAGTACTTC. The full variable domain, its missing parts supplied by reference TRBV7-6 and TRBJ2-7, is GAGVSQSPRYKVTKRGQDVALRCDPISGHVSLYWYRQALGQGPEFLTYFNYEAQQDKSGLPNDRFSAERPEGSISTLTIQRTEQRDSAMYRCASSLDAGGSSYEQYFGPGTRLTVT.

This chain connects TRBV14 to TRBJ2-5; D remains unclear. The V gene's germline CDR1 is SGHDN and CDR2 FVKESK. V lost 6 bases, J lost 4 bases, and 9 bases lay in between. The CDR3 sequence is 12 residues long. As DNA, the CDR3 is TGTGCCAGCAGTTCAAGGGCAGAGACCCAGTACTTC. Amino acid sequence: CASSSRAETQYF.

The rearrangement uses TRBV9 and TRBJ2-2, with D possibly being TRBD1 (6 bases). V lost 2 bases to trimming and J lost 5 bases, with 13 bases between them. There are 15 residues in the CDR3. Germline CDR1 and CDR2: SGDLS and YYNGEE. CDR3 amino acids: CASSVLTGTTGELFF. CDR3 nucleotides: TGTGCCAGCAGCGTCCTCACAGGGACAACCGGGGAGCTGTTTTTT.

This clonotype was seen ten or more times. The genes are TRBV6-6 and TRBJ2-1; D gene uncertain. V dropped 0 bases and J dropped 7 bases, with 10 bases sitting between them. The CDR3 is 14 residues long. The germline V gene has CDR1 MNHNY and CDR2 SVGAGI (reference sequence). CDR3 bases: TGTGCCAGCAGTTACTCGATCGAACGGAATGAGCAGTTCTTC. Translated: CASSYSIERNEQFF.

The sample holds many counts of this clonotype. The chain joins TRBV5-1 to TRBJ2-1, with 14 bases matching TRBD2. J was trimmed by 8 bases and V by 4 bases; bases with no gene match: 11. The CDR3 has 17 amino acids. Germline V lookup: CDR1 SGHRS, CDR2 YFSETQ. DNA for the CDR3: TGCGCCAGCAGCCTAGGGACTAGCGGGAGAGGTGTCGATGAGCAGTTCTTC. It specifies CASSLGTSGRGVDEQFF.